The 2 T cell receptor beta chains below were found in one sample sequenced in a study of T cells in Graves' hyperthyroidism and ophthalmopathy. Amplification yielded TCR beta CDR3 regions, with RNA transcripts as the source. A first-round RT-PCR of the TCR CDR3 used the HTBI primer set. TCRdb itself ran the multiplex PCR reads through MiXCR, one entry per CDR3 protein. This sample has 250,000 to 300,000 distinct CDR3 sequences, with about 15% found just once. Input material: blood. All receptors come from a woman between 40 and 55 years old with Graves' hyperthyroidism that later progressed to Graves' ophthalmopathy.

This clonotype was counted at least ten times. This chain uses TRBV6-1 with TRBJ1-6, with D uncertain. Trimming pared 6 bases from V and 5 bases from J, leaving 11 bases between. The CDR3 loop spans 14 amino acids. Germline CDR1 reads MNHNS; CDR2 reads SASEGT. CDR3 in amino acids: CASSLTENNSPLHF. The CDR3 nucleotides read TGTGCCAGCAGCTTAACTGAAAATAATTCACCCCTCCACTTT.

In this sample, this clonotype turned up many times. This chain connects TRBV7-9 to TRBJ1-1; possibly TRBD1 for D (5 bases). V was pared by 8 bases and J by 3 bases, with 13 bases between. Germline assignment: CDR1 SEHNR and CDR2 FQNEAQ (reference sequence). This CDR3 has 13 residues. The CDR3 loop reads CASLGRGDTEAFF. In nucleotides, the CDR3 is TGTGCCAGCTTAGGGAGGGGAGACACTGAAGCTTTCTTT.